This T cell receptor beta chain was identified during a study of identical twins. Whole-study findings and limits: Interpretation of the results relied on cross-sectional statistical analysis and not on following the same donors.

This CDR3 has 12 residues. The ends lost 6 bases at V and 8 bases at J; junction bases unmatched: 7. The germline CDR1 and CDR2 sequences are DFQATT and SNEGSKA (reference sequence). In its sample, this clonotype was seen a few times. Its antigen is not identified. TCRdb recomputed calls from the 5' RACE reads with MiXCR, one row per CDR3 protein. This table has around 690,000 distinct CDR3 sequences, 21% appearing once. This sample was shared with a second study, whose subject was T cells expressing NK-cell markers.

Material: PBMCs. This sequence originates from a woman under 30 in good health. V gene TRBV20-1 combines with J gene TRBJ1-2; TRBD1 agrees at 9 bases. Written as DNA, the CDR3 is TGCAGTGCCAGAACAGGGGGCGGCGGCTACACCTTC. Translated: CSARTGGGGYTF.